These 22 T cell receptor beta chains were sequenced from one sample in a study of control samples from healthy donors and cancer patients. Using immunoSEQ multiplex PCR, the repertoire was profiled, and TCRdb retains in-frame clones only, with some absent. The repertoire holds fewer than 200,000 clones, 85% to 90% seen once, with nearly 5% in the top ten. The sequenced material came from blood. The receptor set was obtained from a woman under 40 in good health.

V and J are TRBV28 and TRBJ1-1, with D unresolved. This CDR3 has 11 residues. V shed 4 bases and J shed 1 base, with 1 base lying between them. The germline V gene encodes CDR1 MDHEN and CDR2 SYDVKM. The CDR3 nucleotides read TGTGCCAGCAGTTGGAACACTGAAGCTTTCTTT. Translation gives CASSWNTEAFF.

The CDR3 bases are TGTGCCACCAATGTCAGGGCCAATGAGCAGTTCTTC. This encodes CATNVRANEQFF. The chain is built from TRBV24-1 and TRBJ2-1; maybe TRBD1 (5 bases). Germline CDR1 KGHDR, CDR2 SFDVKD. The CDR3 has 12 amino acids. V was pared by 8 bases and J by 6 bases, with 10 bases between.

The chain carries TRBV19 and TRBJ1-3; D is uncertain. Germline lookup yields CDR1 LNHDA and CDR2 SQIVND (reference sequence). Deletions cut 10 bases from V and 4 bases from J, with 11 bases between. The CDR3 runs to 12 residues. DNA of the CDR3: TGTGCCACTAAGGGTTCCGGAAACACCATATATTTT. Protein sequence: CATKGSGNTIYF. The entire variable domain, with the rest obtained from reference TRBV19 and TRBJ1-3, is as follows: DGGITQSPKYLFRKEGQNVTLSCEQNLNHDAMYWYRQDPGQGLRLIYYSQIVNDFQKGDIAEGYSVSREKKESFPLTVTSAQKNPTAFYLCATKGSGNTIYFGEGSWLTVV.

This clone was counted once. The chain uses TRBV3-1 (or the pseudogene TRBV3-2) and TRBJ1-3; 7 positions match TRBD1. This CDR3 has 16 residues. CDR1 is LGHDT, CDR2 YNNKEL, per germline (reference sequence). Trimming cost V 4 bases and J 2 bases; bases outside gene matches: 8. CDR3 nucleotide sequence: TGTGCCAGCAGCCTAACGGGGCAGGGGGCTGGAAACACCATATATTTT. Amino acids: CASSLTGQGAGNTIYF.

The chain combines TRBV24-1 with TRBJ1-5; D may be TRBD1 (5 bases). Between the trimmed V and J ends, which lost 4 bases and 7 bases, there was a span of 19 bases. The CDR3 loop spans 16 amino acids. Germline V lookup: CDR1 KGHDR, CDR2 SFDVKD. The chain's CDR3 is CATSDSGRGRGQPQHF. The CDR3 DNA sequence: TGTGCCACCAGTGACTCAGGTCGAGGAAGGGGCCAGCCCCAGCATTTT.

V usage is TRBV10-1 and J usage is TRBJ1-4; D is possibly TRBD1 (5 bases). Germline lookup yields CDR1 WNHNN and CDR2 SYGVQD (reference sequence). The CDR3 totals 13 residues. Trimming removed 7 bases from V and 7 bases from J, with 13 bases in between. The CDR3 DNA follows: TGCGCCAGCATTCCCGGGGGGGGTGAAAAACTGTTTTTT. Translated, it gives CASIPGGGEKLFF.

This chain joins TRBV10-3 and TRBJ1-2, with D unclear. The germline V gene has CDR1 ENHRY and CDR2 SYGVKD. The CDR3 spans 16 residues. Trimming left V 4 bases short and J 0 bases short, with 15 bases between. CDR3 coding DNA: TGTGCCATCAGTGTATCAGGAGGCAGCACTAACTATGGCTACACCTTC. This codes for CAISVSGGSTNYGYTF.

V gene TRBV2 combines with J gene TRBJ1-5; D remains ambiguous. The CDR3 runs to 12 residues. The germline V gene encodes CDR1 SNHLY and CDR2 FYNNEI. V was clipped by 4 bases and J by 4 bases, with 5 bases between them. The CDR3 is CASSVWNQPQHF. As DNA, the CDR3 is TGTGCCAGCAGTGTGTGGAATCAGCCCCAGCATTTT.

The rearrangement uses TRBV6-6 and TRBJ2-6; the match to TRBD1 covers 9 bases. This CDR3 contains 16 residues. Looked up from germline, CDR1 is MNHNY and CDR2 is SVGAGI (reference sequence). V gave up 6 bases and J gave up 0 bases; unmatched junction bases: 3. The CDR3 region is CASSSGQGSGANVLTF. Here the CDR3 DNA reads TGTGCCAGCAGCTCGGGACAGGGCTCTGGGGCCAACGTCCTGACTTTC.

The chain employs TRBV30 and TRBJ1-6; TRBD1 matches 7 bases. The CDR3 is 14 amino acids. The V gene's germline CDR1 is GTSNPN and CDR2 SVGIG (reference sequence). V gave up 6 bases and J gave up 8 bases; unmatched junction bases: 10. The DNA for the CDR3 is TGTGCCTGTAACACCGGGACAGTGGATTCACCCCTCCACTTT. The encoded protein is CACNTGTVDSPLHF.

The chain links TRBV10-3 to TRBJ1-2; 7 bases fit TRBD1. Trimming at V came to 4 bases and at J to 6 bases, leaving 14 bases not matched to a gene. CDR1 is ENHRY and CDR2 is SYGVKD in the germline V gene. CDR3 size: 16 residues. The CDR3 DNA is TGTGCCATCAGTGTCCTCGGACAGGAAATAGGGGATGGCTACACCTTC. This encodes CAISVLGQEIGDGYTF.

The rearrangement links TRBV30 to TRBJ2-1; 9 bases are a match to TRBD2. The germline gives CDR1 GTSNPN, CDR2 SVGIG (reference sequence). J lost 5 bases, V lost 0 bases, and 5 bases had no gene match. The CDR3 has 15 amino acids. The CDR3 spells CAWSVRLAADNEQFF. In DNA form, the CDR3 reads TGTGCCTGGAGTGTACGACTAGCGGCTGACAATGAGCAGTTCTTC.

In its sample, this clone was seen once. CDR3 sequence (DNA): TGTGCCAGCAGTATCTCTAGCGGGGTAAACAATGAGCAGTTCTTC. Its protein is CASSISSGVNNEQFF. This rearrangement joins TRBV25-1 to TRBJ2-1; TRBD2 agrees at 9 bases. CDR3 length: 15 amino acids. The trim removed 5 bases at V and 5 bases at J, leaving 7 bases unmatched. Germline loops: CDR1 MGHDK, CDR2 SYGVNS.

The chain uses TRBV10-2 and TRBJ2-3; D gene unclear. The CDR3 consists of 12 residues. CDR1 is WSHSY, CDR2 SAAADI, per germline. Trimming shortened V by 3 bases and J by 0 bases, and 1 base separated the two germline ends. The CDR3 reads CASSDSTDTQYF. Here the CDR3 DNA reads TGCGCCAGCAGTGATAGCACAGATACGCAGTATTTT.

The V and J genes are TRBV18 and TRBJ1-5; D gene unclear. Germline V CDR1 and CDR2: KGHSH, LQKENI. The CDR3 has 15 residues. V lost 5 bases and J lost 2, with 13 bases in between. CDR3 loop: CASSEGPGGNQPQHF. The CDR3 DNA is TGTGCCAGCTCAGAAGGCCCGGGCGGCAATCAGCCCCAGCATTTT.

This chain connects TRBV7-8 to TRBJ2-7; D is undetermined. Trimming shortened V by 5 bases and J by 2 bases, and 16 bases separated the two germline ends. The V gene's germline CDR1 is SGHVS and CDR2 FQNEAQ. The CDR3 contains 15 residues. The CDR3 DNA follows: TGTGCCAGCAGCCCTACCCCGGACCGTACCTACGAGCAGTACGTC. This gives the protein CASSPTPDRTYEQYV.

V usage is TRBV9 and J usage is TRBJ2-3, with D hard to call. Germline-derived CDR1 and CDR2 are SGDLS and YYNGEE. Trimming took 3 bases from V and 0 from J, leaving 8 bases between them. This CDR3 contains 14 residues. CDR3 loop: CASSGVRSTDTQYF. Written as DNA, the CDR3 is TGTGCCAGCAGCGGGGTTAGGAGCACAGATACGCAGTATTTT.

The gene calls are TRBV19 and TRBJ2-1; TRBD2 aligns across 13 bases. Germline V gene lookup returns CDR1 LNHDA and CDR2 SQIVND (reference sequence). V lost 3 bases, J lost 3 bases, and 8 bases stayed unmatched. CDR3 length: 18 amino acids. CDR3: CASSIGLAGEVGYNEQFF. CDR3 DNA sequence: TGTGCCAGTAGTATCGGACTAGCGGGAGAGGTTGGCTACAATGAGCAGTTCTTC.

The V and J genes are TRBV7-9 and TRBJ2-2; 9 nucleotides align to TRBD2. The CDR3 contains 16 residues. Germline V gene sequence: CDR1 SEHNR, CDR2 FQNEAQ (reference sequence). V lost 6 bases to trimming and J lost 1 base; unmatched junction nucleotides: 6. The CDR3 loop is CASRNRLAENTGELFF. CDR3 in DNA: TGTGCCAGCAGGAACAGACTAGCGGAGAACACCGGGGAGCTGTTTTTT. Looking up the rest from reference TRBV7-9 and TRBJ2-2 gives the full variable domain: DTGVSQNPRHKITKRGQNVTFRCDPISEHNRLYWYRQTLGQGPEFLTYFQNEAQLEKSRLLSDRFSAERPKGSFSTLEIQRTEQGDSAMYLCASRNRLAENTGELFFGEGSRLTVL.

The chain employs TRBV2 and TRBJ2-1; 8 nucleotides agree with TRBD2. The CDR3 has 14 amino acids. Germline CDR1 and CDR2: SNHLY and FYNNEI. The V segment lost 6 bases and the J segment 0 bases; nucleotides outside the gene matches: 1. The CDR3 region is CASRTSGSYNEQFF. Here the CDR3 DNA reads TGTGCCAGCAGAACTAGCGGCTCCTACAATGAGCAGTTCTTC.

The chain links TRBV30 to TRBJ1-2; the D gene is possibly TRBD1 (6 bases). This CDR3 is 13 amino acids long. Between the trimmed V and J ends, which lost 3 bases and 2 bases, there was a span of 10 bases. Per the germline V gene, CDR1 is GTSNPN and CDR2 is SVGIG (reference sequence). The CDR3 here is CAWSRGQNYGYTF. DNA of the CDR3: TGTGCCTGGAGCAGAGGACAGAACTATGGCTACACCTTC.

The chain links TRBV5-6 to TRBJ1-5; no definite D call. The CDR3 spans 15 residues. Germline V CDR1 and CDR2: SGHDT, YYEEEE. V was clipped by 2 bases and J by 0 bases, with 9 bases between them. CDR3 in amino acids: CASSLWGYSNQPQHF. The CDR3 DNA sequence: TGTGCCAGCAGCTTATGGGGTTATAGCAATCAGCCCCAGCATTTT. The whole variable domain, remainder taken from reference TRBV5-6 and TRBJ1-5, is DAGVTQSPTHLIKTRGQQVTLRCSPKSGHDTVSWYQQALGQGPQFIFQYYEEEERQRGNFPDRFSGHQFPNYSSELNVNALLLGDSALYLCASSLWGYSNQPQHFGDGTRLSIL.